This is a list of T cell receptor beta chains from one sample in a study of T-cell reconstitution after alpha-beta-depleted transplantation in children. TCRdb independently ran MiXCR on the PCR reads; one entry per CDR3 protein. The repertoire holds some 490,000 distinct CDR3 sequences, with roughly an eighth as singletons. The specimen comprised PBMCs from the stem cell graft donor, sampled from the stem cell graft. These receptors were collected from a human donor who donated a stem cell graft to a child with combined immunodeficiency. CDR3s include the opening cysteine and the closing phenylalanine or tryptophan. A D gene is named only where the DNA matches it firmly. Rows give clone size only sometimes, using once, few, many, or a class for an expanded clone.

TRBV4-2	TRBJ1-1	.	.	TGTGCCAGCAGCCAAGTAGCAGGGGCAGGGGAAGCTGAAGCTTTCTTT	CASSQVAGAGEAEAFF
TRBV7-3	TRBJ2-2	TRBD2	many	TGTGCCAGCAGCCCCCTGGCGGGAGCGTTTAGGTCCGGGGAGCTGTTTTTT	CASSPLAGAFRSGELFF
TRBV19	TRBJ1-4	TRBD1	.	TGTGCCAGTAGTTTGGGGACAGGGGGCGAAGCAACTAATGAAAAACTGTTTTTT	CASSLGTGGEATNEKLFF
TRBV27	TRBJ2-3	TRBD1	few	TGTGCCAGCAGTCGGACAGGGAAATTGACAGATACGCAGTATTTT	CASSRTGKLTDTQYF
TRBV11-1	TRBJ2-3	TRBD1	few	TGTGCCAGCAGAGACAGGGTGAAACCAGATACGCAGTATTTT	CASRDRVKPDTQYF
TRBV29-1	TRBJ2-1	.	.	TGCAGCGTAGCCGAATATGAGCAGTTCTTC	CSVAEYEQFF
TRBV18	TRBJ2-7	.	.	TGTGCCACCCGACCGGGACTGGGGACCTACGAGCAGTACTTC	CATRPGLGTYEQYF
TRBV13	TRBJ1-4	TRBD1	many	TGTGCCAGCAGCTCCAGGACAGGGATGAATGAAAAACTGTTTTTT	CASSSRTGMNEKLFF
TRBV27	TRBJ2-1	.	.	TGTGCCAGCAGTTTATTGGCGGAAGGTGCATACAATGAGCAGTTCTTC	CASSLLAEGAYNEQFF
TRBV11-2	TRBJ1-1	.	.	TGTGCCAGCAGCTCCCCGCGGGCCTCTGAAGCTTTCTTT	CASSSPRASEAFF
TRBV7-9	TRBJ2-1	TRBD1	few	TGTGCCAGCAGTACACAGGGGTTTGAGCAGTTCTTC	CASSTQGFEQFF
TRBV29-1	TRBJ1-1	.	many	TGCAGCGTCGGACCCGTTGAAGCTTTCTTT	CSVGPVEAFF
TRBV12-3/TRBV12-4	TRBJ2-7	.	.	TGTGCCAGCAGTCCCGGGACAGAGCAGTACTTC	CASSPGTEQYF
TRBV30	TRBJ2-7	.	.	TGTGCCTGGAGAAGGGGCCCCTACGAGCAGTACTTC	CAWRRGPYEQYF
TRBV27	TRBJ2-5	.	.	TGTGCCAGCAGTTTTTTTCCTCGACGGACCCAAGAGACCCAGTACTTC	CASSFFPRRTQETQYF
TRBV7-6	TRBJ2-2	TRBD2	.	TGTGCCAGCAGCTTGGCGGGGGGAAGCACCGGGGAGCTGTTTTTT	CASSLAGGSTGELFF
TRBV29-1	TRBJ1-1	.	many	TGCAGCGTTTCCCCTTCGGGCACTGCCGGGTCTGAAGCTTTCTTT	CSVSPSGTAGSEAFF
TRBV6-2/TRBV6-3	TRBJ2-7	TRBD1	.	TGTGCCAGCAGTTACACCAGACAGGGCTACGAGCAGTACTTC	CASSYTRQGYEQYF
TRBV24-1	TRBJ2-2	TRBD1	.	TGTGCCACCAGTGACCCAGACAGGGGGAGCACCGGGGAGCTGTTTTTT	CATSDPDRGSTGELFF
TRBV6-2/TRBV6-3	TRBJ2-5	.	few	TGTGCCAGCAGTTATCTGACCTTGAGGGCTACGATCAGGATTAGCCAAGAGACCCAGTACTTC	CASSYLTLRATIRISQETQYF
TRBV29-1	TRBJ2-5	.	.	TGCAGCGTTGATCAGGACACCAAGACCCAGTACTTC	CSVDQDTKTQYF
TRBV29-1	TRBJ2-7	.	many	TGCAGCGTTCCGGACGGAGACTACGAGCAGTACTTC	CSVPDGDYEQYF
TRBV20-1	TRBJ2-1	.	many	TGCAGTGCCAAGGAGGGGGCTAGCGCTTACAATGAGCAGTTCTTC	CSAKEGASAYNEQFF
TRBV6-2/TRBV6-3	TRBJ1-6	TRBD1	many	TGTGCCAGCAGCCCCACCAGGACAGGGGAAGAATCACCCCTCCACTTT	CASSPTRTGEESPLHF
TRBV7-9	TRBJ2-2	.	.	TGTGCCAGCAGCTTAGCGGTCGGGCGGAGGACCGGGGAGCTGTTTTTT	CASSLAVGRRTGELFF
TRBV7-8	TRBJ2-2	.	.	TGTGCCAGCAGCCTATCCGGGATTAACACCGGGGAGCTGTTTTTT	CASSLSGINTGELFF
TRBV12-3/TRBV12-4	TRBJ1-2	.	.	TGTGCCAGCAGTTTAGGGGGAAGTACCTATGGCTACACCTTC	CASSLGGSTYGYTF
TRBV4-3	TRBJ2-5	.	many	TGCGCCAGCAGCCAAGAGTTCAGGGACCAAGAGACCCAGTACTTC	CASSQEFRDQETQYF
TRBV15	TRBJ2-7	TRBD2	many	TGTGCCACCAGCAGAGACCTGACTAGCGGGAGTCTCTTC	CATSRDLTSGSLF
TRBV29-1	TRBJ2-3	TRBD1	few	TGCAGCTCTCACAGGGGAATTGGCACAGATACGCAGTATTTT	CSSHRGIGTDTQYF
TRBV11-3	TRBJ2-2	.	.	TGTGCCAGCAGCTTGTGGGGCTCGACCGGGGAGCTGTTTTTT	CASSLWGSTGELFF
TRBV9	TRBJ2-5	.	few	TGTGCCAGCAGCGTAGGGGGGGCGGGGGAGACCCAGTACTTC	CASSVGGAGETQYF
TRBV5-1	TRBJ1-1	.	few	TGCGCCAGCAGCTTGGCCTTTGGCACTGAAGCTTTCTTT	CASSLAFGTEAFF
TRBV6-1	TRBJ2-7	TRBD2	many	TGTGCCAGCAGTGACCTTGTAGCGGGAGGGGGGTACGAGCAGTACTTC	CASSDLVAGGGYEQYF
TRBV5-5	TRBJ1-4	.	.	TGTGCCAGCAACCAGGTCGGCAGGGAAGGTGAAAAACTGTTTTTT	CASNQVGREGEKLFF
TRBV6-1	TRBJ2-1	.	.	TGTGCCAGCAGCAGGGTTCCTGTCCAATACAGTGAGCAGTTCTTC	CASSRVPVQYSEQFF
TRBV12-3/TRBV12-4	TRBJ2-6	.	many	TGTGCCAGCACCGGGATTAGGGGCGCTGGGGCCAACGTCCTGACTTTC	CASTGIRGAGANVLTF
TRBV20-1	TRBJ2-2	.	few	TGCAGTGCCTTATTAAGGGGGAACACCGGGGAGCTGTTTTTT	CSALLRGNTGELFF
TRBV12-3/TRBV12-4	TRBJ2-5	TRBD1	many	TGTGCCAGCAGACAGACAGGGTACGAGACCCAGTACTTC	CASRQTGYETQYF
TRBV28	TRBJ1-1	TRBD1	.	TGTGCCAGCAGGCAATATTACGGGACAGGACGGACTGAAGCTTTCTTT	CASRQYYGTGRTEAFF
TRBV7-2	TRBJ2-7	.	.	TGTGCCAGCAGCTTAGCGTGGGTGGCCTACGAGCAGTACTTC	CASSLAWVAYEQYF
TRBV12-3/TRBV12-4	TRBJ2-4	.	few	TGTGCCAGCAGCCCGACGACCCGAGAGAAGGGCATTCAGTACTTC	CASSPTTREKGIQYF
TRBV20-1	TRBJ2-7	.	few	TGCAGTGCTATATGGCAGGGCGGAGGGTACGAGCAGTACTTC	CSAIWQGGGYEQYF
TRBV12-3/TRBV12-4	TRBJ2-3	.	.	TGTGCCAGCAGTTTAAGGTTAGATACGCAGTATTTT	CASSLRLDTQYF
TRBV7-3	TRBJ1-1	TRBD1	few	TGTGCCAGCAGCCCCATGGACAGGGGTCAGGGGCGCTTTATGAACACTGAAGCTTTCTTT	CASSPMDRGQGRFMNTEAFF
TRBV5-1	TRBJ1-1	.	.	TGCGCCAGCAGCCTAAGTAACAGGGTTACTGAAGCTTTCTTT	CASSLSNRVTEAFF
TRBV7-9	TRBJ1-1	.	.	TGTGCCAGCAGCTTCCAGGACATGAACACTGAAGCTTTCTTT	CASSFQDMNTEAFF
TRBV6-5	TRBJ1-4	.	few	TGTGCCAGCAGTTACAGGGGCATCTCTGAAAAACTGTTTTTT	CASSYRGISEKLFF